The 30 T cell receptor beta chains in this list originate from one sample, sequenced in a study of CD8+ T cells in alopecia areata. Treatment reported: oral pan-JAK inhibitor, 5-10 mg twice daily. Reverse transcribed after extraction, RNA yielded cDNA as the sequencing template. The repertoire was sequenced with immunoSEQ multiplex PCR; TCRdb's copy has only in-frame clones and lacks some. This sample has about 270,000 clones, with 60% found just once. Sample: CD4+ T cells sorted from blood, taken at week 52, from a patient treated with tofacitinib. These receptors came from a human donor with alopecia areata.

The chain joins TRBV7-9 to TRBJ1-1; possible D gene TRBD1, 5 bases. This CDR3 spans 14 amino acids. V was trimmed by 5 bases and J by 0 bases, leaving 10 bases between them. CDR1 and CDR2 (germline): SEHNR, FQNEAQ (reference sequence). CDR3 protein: CASSLDSMNTEAFF. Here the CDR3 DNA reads TGTGCCAGCAGCCTAGACAGTATGAACACTGAAGCTTTCTTT.

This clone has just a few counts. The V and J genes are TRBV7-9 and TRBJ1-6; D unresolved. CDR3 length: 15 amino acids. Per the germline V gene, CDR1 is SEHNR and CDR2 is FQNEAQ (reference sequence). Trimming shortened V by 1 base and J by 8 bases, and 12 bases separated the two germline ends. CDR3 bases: TGTGCCAGCAGCTTAGTAAAAGGTCCGGATTCACCCCTCCACTTT. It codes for CASSLVKGPDSPLHF. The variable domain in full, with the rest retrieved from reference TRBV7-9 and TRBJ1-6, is DTGVSQNPRHKITKRGQNVTFRCDPISEHNRLYWYRQTLGQGPEFLTYFQNEAQLEKSRLLSDRFSAERPKGSFSTLEIQRTEQGDSAMYLCASSLVKGPDSPLHFGNGTRLTVT.

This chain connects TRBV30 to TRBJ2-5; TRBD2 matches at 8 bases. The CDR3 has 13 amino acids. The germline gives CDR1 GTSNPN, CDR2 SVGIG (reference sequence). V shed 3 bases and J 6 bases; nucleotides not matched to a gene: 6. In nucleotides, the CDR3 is TGTGCCTGGAGGGCCGGGGGGGCCAAGACCCAGTACTTC. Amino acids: CAWRAGGAKTQYF.

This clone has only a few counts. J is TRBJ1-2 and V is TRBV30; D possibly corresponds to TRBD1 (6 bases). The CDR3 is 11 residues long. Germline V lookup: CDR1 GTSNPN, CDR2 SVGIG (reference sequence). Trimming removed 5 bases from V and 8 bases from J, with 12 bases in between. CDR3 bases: TGTGCCTGGGGACAGTCTACGGGCTACACCTTC. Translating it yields CAWGQSTGYTF. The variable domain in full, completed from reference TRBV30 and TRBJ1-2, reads SQTIHQWPATLVQPVGSPLSLECTVEGTSNPNLYWYRQAAGRGLQLLFYSVGIGQISSEVPQNLSASRPQDRQFILSSKKLLLSDSGFYLCAWGQSTGYTFGSGTRLTVV.

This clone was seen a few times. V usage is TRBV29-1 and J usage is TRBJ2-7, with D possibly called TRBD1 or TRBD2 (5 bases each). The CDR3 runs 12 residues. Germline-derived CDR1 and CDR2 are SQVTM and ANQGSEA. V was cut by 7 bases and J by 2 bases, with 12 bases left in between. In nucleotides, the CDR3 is TGCAGCGGCCGAGGGGTTACCTACGAGCAGTACTTC. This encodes CSGRGVTYEQYF.

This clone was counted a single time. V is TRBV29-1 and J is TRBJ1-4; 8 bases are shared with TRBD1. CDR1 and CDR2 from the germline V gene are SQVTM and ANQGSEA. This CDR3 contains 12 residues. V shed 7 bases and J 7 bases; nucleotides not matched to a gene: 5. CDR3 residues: CSAGTGPEKLFF. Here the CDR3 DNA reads TGCAGCGCAGGGACAGGACCTGAAAAACTGTTTTTT.

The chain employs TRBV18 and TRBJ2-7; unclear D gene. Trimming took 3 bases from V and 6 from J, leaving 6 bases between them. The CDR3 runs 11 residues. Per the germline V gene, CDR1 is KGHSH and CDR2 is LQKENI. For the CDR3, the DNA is TGTGCCAGCTCACCCCCCGGCGAGCAGTACTTC. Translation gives CASSPPGEQYF.

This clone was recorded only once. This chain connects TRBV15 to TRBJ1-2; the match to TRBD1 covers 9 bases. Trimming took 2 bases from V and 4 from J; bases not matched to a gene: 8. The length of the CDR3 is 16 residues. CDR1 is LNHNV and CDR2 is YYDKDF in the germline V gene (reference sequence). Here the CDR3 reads CATSRQGQGTGYGYTF. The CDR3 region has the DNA TGTGCCACCAGCAGACAAGGACAGGGGACAGGCTATGGCTACACCTTC. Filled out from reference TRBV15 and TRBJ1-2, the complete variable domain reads DAMVIQNPRYQVTQFGKPVTLSCSQTLNHNVMYWYQQKSSQAPKLLFHYYDKDFNNEADTPDNFQSRRPNTSFCFLDIRSPGLGDTAMYLCATSRQGQGTGYGYTFGSGTRLTVV.

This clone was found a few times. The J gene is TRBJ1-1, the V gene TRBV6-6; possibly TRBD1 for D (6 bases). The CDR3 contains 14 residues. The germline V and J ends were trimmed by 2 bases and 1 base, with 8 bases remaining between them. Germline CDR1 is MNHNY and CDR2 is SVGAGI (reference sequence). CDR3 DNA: TGTGCCAGCAGTTACCTGGGACAGAACACTGAAGCTTTCTTT. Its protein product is CASSYLGQNTEAFF.

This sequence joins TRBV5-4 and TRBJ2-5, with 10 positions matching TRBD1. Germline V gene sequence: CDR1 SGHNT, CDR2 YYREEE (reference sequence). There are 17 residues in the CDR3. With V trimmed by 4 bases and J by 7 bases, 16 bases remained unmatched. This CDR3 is CASSQMKGQGRGGTQYF. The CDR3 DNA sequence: TGTGCCAGCAGCCAAATGAAGGGACAGGGGCGCGGAGGGACCCAGTACTTC. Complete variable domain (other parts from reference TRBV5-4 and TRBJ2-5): ETGVTQSPTHLIKTRGQQVTLRCSSQSGHNTVSWYQQALGQGPQFIFQYYREEENGRGNFPPRFSGLQFPNYSSELNVNALELDDSALYLCASSQMKGQGRGGTQYFGPGTRLLVL.

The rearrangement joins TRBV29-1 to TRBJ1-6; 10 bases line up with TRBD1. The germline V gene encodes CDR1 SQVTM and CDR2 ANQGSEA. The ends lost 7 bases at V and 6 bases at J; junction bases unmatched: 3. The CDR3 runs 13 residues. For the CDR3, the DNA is TGCAGCGCTTGGACAGGGGGTAATTCACCCCTCCACTTT. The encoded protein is CSAWTGGNSPLHF.

CDR3 sequence (DNA): TGTGCCAGCTCACCAGACCGGGACAGTCGGGCTTTCTTT. Translation: CASSPDRDSRAFF. The chain links TRBV18 to TRBJ1-1; TRBD1 agrees at 7 bases. The CDR3 runs 13 residues. Germline CDR1 KGHSH, CDR2 LQKENI. Trimming at V came to 2 bases and at J to 11 bases, leaving 8 bases not matched to a gene.

DNA for the CDR3: TGTGCCAGCAGCTTGGCCGGGGGGAATCAGCCCCAGCATTTT. As protein: CASSLAGGNQPQHF. This chain connects TRBV5-6 to TRBJ1-5; possibly TRBD1 for D (5 bases). This CDR3 is built from 14 residues. The V end was cut by 0 bases, the J end by 4 bases, with 8 bases between. Germline-derived CDR1 and CDR2 are SGHDT and YYEEEE.

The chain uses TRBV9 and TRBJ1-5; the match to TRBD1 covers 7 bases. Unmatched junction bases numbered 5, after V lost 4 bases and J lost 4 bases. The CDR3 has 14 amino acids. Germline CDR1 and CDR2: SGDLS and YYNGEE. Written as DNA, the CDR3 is TGTGCCAGCAGCATTGGGACAGTTAATCAGCCCCAGCATTTT. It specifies CASSIGTVNQPQHF.

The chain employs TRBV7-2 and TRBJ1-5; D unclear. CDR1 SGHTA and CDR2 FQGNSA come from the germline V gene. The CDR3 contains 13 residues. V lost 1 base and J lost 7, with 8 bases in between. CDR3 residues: CASSLDVGQPQHF. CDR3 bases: TGTGCCAGCAGCTTAGACGTAGGGCAGCCCCAGCATTTT.

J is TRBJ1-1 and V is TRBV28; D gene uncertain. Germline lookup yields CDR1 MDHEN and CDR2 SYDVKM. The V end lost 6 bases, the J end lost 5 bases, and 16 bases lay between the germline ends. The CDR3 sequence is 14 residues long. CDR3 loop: CASSSASWATEAFF. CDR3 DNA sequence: TGTGCCAGCAGCTCGGCGTCGTGGGCGACTGAAGCTTTCTTT.

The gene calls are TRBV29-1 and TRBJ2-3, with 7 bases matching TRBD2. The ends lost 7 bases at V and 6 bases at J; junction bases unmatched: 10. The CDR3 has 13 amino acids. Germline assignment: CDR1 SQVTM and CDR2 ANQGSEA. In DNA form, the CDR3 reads TGCAGCGCCCCGGGGGGAAGCAGCGATACGCAGTATTTT. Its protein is CSAPGGSSDTQYF.

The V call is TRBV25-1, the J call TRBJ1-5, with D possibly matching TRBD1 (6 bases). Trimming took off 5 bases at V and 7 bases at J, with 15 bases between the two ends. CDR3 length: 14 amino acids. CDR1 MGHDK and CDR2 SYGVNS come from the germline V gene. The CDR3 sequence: CASSPRGSGQPQHF. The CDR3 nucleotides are TGTGCCAGCAGTCCTAGGGGGAGCGGGCAGCCCCAGCATTTT.

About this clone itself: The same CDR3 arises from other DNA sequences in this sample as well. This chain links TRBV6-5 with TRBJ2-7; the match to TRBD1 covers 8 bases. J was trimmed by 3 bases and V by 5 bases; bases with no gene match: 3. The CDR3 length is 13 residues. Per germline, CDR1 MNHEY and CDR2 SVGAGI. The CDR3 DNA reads TGTGCCAGCAGTACCGACAGGGGCTACGAGCAGTACTTC. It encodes CASSTDRGYEQYF.

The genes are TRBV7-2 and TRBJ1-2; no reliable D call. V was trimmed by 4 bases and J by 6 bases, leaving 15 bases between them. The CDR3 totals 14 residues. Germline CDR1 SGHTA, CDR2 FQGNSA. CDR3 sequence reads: CASSSRGRAHGYTF. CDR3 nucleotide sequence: TGTGCCAGCAGCTCCCGTGGGAGGGCTCATGGCTACACCTTC.

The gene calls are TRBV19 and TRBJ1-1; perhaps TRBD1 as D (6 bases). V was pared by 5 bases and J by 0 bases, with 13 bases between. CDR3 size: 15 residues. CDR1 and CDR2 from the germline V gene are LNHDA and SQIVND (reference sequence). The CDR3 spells CASSSHGTLNTEAFF. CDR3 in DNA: TGTGCCAGTAGTTCCCACGGGACACTGAACACTGAAGCTTTCTTT.

CDR3 DNA: TGCAGCGTATCAGGCGACGAGCAGTTCTTC. Its translation is CSVSGDEQFF. The chain carries TRBV29-1 and TRBJ2-1; D ambiguous. Trimming stripped 6 bases from V and 10 bases from J, with 10 bases between. The CDR3 is 10 residues long. The germline CDR1 and CDR2 sequences are SQVTM and ANQGSEA.

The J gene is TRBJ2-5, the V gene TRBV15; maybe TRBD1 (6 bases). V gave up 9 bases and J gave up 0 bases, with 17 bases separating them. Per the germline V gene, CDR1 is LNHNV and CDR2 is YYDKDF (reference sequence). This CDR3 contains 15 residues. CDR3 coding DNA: TGTGCCACAACCGGGACACTGCCGTACCAAGAGACCCAGTACTTC. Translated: CATTGTLPYQETQYF.

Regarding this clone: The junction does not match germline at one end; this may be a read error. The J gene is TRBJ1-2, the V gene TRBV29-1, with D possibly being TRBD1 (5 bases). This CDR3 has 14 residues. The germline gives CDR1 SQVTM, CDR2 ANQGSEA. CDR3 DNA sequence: TGCAGCGTCGAAGCGGGGGTAGCAATCTATGGCTACACCTTC. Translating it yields CSVEAGVAIYGYTF.

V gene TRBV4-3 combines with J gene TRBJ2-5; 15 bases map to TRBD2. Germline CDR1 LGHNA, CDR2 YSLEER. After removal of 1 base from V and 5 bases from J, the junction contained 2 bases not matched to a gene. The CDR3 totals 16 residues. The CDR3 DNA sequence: TGCGCCAGCAGCCAAGGGACTAGCGGGGGGGCGGAGACCCAGTACTTC. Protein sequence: CASSQGTSGGAETQYF.

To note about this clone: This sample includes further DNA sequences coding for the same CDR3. CDR3 nucleotide sequence: TGTGCCTGGAGTGGGACAGATACGCAGTATTTT. Translated, it gives CAWSGTDTQYF. This sequence joins TRBV30 and TRBJ2-3; D gene unclear. The germline V gene encodes CDR1 GTSNPN and CDR2 SVGIG (reference sequence). V gave up 1 base and J gave up 3 bases, with 2 bases separating them. The CDR3 length is 11 residues.

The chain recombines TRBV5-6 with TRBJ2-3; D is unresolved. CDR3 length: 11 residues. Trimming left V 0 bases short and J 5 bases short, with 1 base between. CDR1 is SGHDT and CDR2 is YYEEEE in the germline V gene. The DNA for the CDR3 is TGTGCCAGCAGCTTGGGAGATACGCAGTATTTT. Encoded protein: CASSLGDTQYF. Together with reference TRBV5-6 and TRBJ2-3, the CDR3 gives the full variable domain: DAGVTQSPTHLIKTRGQQVTLRCSPKSGHDTVSWYQQALGQGPQFIFQYYEEEERQRGNFPDRFSGHQFPNYSSELNVNALLLGDSALYLCASSLGDTQYFGPGTRLTVL.

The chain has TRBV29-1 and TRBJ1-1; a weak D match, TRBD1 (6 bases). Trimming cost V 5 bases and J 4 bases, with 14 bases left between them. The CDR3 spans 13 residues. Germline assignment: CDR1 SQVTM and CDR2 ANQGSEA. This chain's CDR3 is CSVFGGRGTEAFF. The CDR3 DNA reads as TGCAGCGTTTTTGGGGGCCGGGGCACTGAAGCTTTCTTT. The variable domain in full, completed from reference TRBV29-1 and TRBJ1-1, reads SAVISQKPSRDICQRGTSLTIQCQVDSQVTMMFWYRQQPGQSLTLIATANQGSEATYESGFVIDKFPISRPNLTFSTLTVSNMSPEDSSIYLCSVFGGRGTEAFFGQGTRLTVV.

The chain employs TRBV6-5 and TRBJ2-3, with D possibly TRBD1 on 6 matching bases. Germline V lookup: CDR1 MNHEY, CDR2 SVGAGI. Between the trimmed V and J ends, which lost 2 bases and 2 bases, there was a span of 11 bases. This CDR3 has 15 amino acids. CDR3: CASSYGAGATDTQYF. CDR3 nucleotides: TGTGCCAGCAGTTACGGTGCAGGGGCCACAGATACGCAGTATTTT.

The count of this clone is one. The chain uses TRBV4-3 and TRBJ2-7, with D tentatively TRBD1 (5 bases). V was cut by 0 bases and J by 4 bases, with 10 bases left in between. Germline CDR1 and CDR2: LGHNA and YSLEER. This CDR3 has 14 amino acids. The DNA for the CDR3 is TGCGCCAGCAGCCAAGACACGAAGGGGTACGAGCAGTACTTC. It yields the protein CASSQDTKGYEQYF.